This T cell receptor (beta chain) was recovered during a study of immune heterogeneity within non-small cell lung tumors. In germline, CDR1 is MDHEN, CDR2 SYDVKM. This CDR3 has 14 residues. V was shortened by 5 bases and J by 9 bases, with 16 bases between the two germline ends. TCRs were amplified from about 620 ng gDNA of bulk tumor per sample. Far-apart biopsies, several per primary tumor, were taken during surgery. Newly diagnosed with untreated non-small cell lung cancer, the patients underwent curative surgery. In a multiplex PCR, 32 V and 13 J primers amplified TCR beta CDR3. MiXCR, run by TCRdb on the multiplex PCR reads, gives a single entry per CDR3 protein. This table has a few thousand distinct CDR3 sequences, roughly 25% appearing once.

Input material: lung tumor tissue. This sequence originates from a woman in her sixties or seventies with non-small cell lung cancer. The rearrangement joins TRBV28 to TRBJ1-4, with D possibly being TRBD1 (5 bases). DNA for the CDR3: TGTGCCAGCAGTGCCGCCCAGGGCGGGCAAAAACTGTTTTTT. Its translation: CASSAAQGGQKLFF.